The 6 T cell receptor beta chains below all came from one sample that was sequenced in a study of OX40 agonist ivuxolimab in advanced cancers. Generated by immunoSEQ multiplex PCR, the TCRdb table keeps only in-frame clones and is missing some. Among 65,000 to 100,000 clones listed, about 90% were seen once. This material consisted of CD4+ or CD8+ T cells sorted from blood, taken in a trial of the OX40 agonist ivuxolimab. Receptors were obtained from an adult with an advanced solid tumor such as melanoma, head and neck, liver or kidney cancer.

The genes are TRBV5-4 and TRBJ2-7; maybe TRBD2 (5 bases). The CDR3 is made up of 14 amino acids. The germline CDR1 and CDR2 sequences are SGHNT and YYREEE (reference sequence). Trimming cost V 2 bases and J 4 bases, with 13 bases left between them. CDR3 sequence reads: CASSFAGGQYEQYF. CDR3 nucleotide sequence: TGTGCCAGCAGCTTCGCAGGAGGCCAATACGAGCAGTACTTC. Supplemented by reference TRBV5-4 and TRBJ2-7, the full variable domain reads ETGVTQSPTHLIKTRGQQVTLRCSSQSGHNTVSWYQQALGQGPQFIFQYYREEENGRGNFPPRFSGLQFPNYSSELNVNALELDDSALYLCASSFAGGQYEQYFGPGTRLTVT.

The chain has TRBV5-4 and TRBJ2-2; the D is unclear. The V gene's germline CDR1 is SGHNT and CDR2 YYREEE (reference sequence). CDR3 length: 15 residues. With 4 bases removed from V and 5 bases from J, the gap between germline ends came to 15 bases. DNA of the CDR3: TGTGCCAGCAGCAGAAGCCACGCGAGGACCGGGGAGCTGTTTTTT. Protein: CASSRSHARTGELFF.

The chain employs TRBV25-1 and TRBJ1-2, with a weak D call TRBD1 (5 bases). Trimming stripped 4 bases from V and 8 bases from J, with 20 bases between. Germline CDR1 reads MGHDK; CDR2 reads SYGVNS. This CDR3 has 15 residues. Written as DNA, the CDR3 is TGTGCCAGCAGTGGATGGTCGGCCGGGGGTGGGGGCTACACCTTC. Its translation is CASSGWSAGGGGYTF.

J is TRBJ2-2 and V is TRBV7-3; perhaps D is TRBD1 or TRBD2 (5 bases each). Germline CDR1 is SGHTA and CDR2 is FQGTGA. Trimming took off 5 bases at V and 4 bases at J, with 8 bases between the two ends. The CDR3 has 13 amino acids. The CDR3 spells CASSGGATGELFF. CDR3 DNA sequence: TGTGCCAGCAGCGGGGGTGCCACCGGGGAGCTGTTTTTT.

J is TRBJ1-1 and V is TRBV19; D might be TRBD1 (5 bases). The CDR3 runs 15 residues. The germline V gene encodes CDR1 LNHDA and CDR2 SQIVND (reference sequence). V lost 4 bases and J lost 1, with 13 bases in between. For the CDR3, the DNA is TGTGCCAGTAGTAGGGGCCCATCAGCGAACACTGAAGCTTTCTTT. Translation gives CASSRGPSANTEAFF.

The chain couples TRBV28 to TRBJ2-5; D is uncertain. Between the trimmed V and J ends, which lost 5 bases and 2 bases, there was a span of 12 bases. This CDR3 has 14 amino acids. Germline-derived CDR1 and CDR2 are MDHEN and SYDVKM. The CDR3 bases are TGTGCCAGCAGTCGAGCCGCCGATCAAGAGACCCAGTACTTC. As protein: CASSRAADQETQYF. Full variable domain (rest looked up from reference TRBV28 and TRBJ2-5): DVKVTQSSRYLVKRTGEKVFLECVQDMDHENMFWYRQDPGLGLRLIYFSYDVKMKEKGDIPEGYSVSREKKERFSLILESASTNQTSMYLCASSRAADQETQYFGPGTRLLVL.